This TCR beta chain comes out of a study of blood T cells in healthy people across ages (dated by TCRdb to about 2015). General notes on the study: In model experiments, template switching captured about one uniquely barcoded TCR beta cDNA molecule for every two T cells. Age-related changes in TCR beta repertoire diversity were measured in the study by deep sequencing normalized with unique cDNA molecular identifiers. Four age groups were formed from the donors: young (average about 16 years), middle-aged (around 37), aged (about 62) and long-lived (about 80). To avoid experimental bias, donors of different ages were distributed randomly across sequencing lanes. For two donors (one aged 18 to 29 and one aged 80 or older), the study analyzed two additional independent replicas of 1 million unique cDNA reads from the same blood draw.

V lost 1 base and J lost 5 bases; the stretch between them is 18 bases long. The CDR3 numbers 16 residues from cysteine through phenylalanine. Only the CDR3 part of the read is kept: 48 bases, read in frame from the first base. The germline V gene supplies CDR1 SGHTA and CDR2 FQGNSA. What the work shows at the level of the full study, not this receptor alone: Because donor CMV infection status was unknown, age-related changes in expanded clonotypes were potentially confounded. As age increased, observed TCR beta diversity per million T cells dropped in a roughly linear way, and a significant reduction was already evident by age roughly 36. Since profiling was done on bulk unsorted PBMCs, naive and antigen-experienced compartments could not be conclusively compared. Observed TCR beta diversity correlated strongly with the percentage of naive T cells measured by flow cytometry. Estimates of total diversity based on one million sequenced T cells were regarded as lower bounds and as underestimates. Compared with the aged group, the long-lived group had more naive CD4+ T cells, fewer expanded clones and increased TCR diversity, suggesting age selection.

This clonotype was observed at least ten times. Its antigen is still unknown. No base-level quality is on record; no much larger clone is a single base apart. Library method: 5' RACE. The sequencer listed for this sample is Illumina HiSeq 2500. A second PCR of about 6 to 11 cycles was performed with a sample-barcoded 5' primer and a J-beta primer mix. A template-switch 5' adaptor carrying 12 random nucleotides introduced a unique molecular identifier onto each TCR beta cDNA molecule. Each sample yielded at least 2.5 million CDR3-containing paired-end reads. All of the RNA was converted into first-strand cDNA using the Mint cDNA synthesis kit, with a TRBC-specific oligonucleotide serving as the primer. All cDNA was treated with uracil-DNA glycosylase and then went through a first 18-cycle PCR with the universal primers M1SS and BC2_uni_R. In the authors' own workflow: For normalization, 1 million high-quality reads were randomly selected from each sample, with every read carrying a distinct molecular identifier. Reads with shared molecular identifiers were discarded instead of being binned into consensus sequences. CDR3 identification, clonotype clustering and error correction used MiTCR with a Q25 quality threshold and the strictest error-elimination algorithm. A nonparametric unseen species model with Euler transformation was used to estimate lower-bound total TCR beta diversity. The raw public reads went through TCRdb reprocessing: fastp at Q25, MiXCR clone calling, in-frame beta chains kept. Merged by CDR3 protein, the rows form single entries marked with the most common genes and DNA. The V and J calls come from TCRdb's annotation, not from the publication. The sample contains 1.6 million or so distinct CDR3 sequences, roughly 32% of them found a single time. Of the sample, approximately 10% is held by the ten largest clones.

The donors were some 39 Caucasian individuals from Russia, aged roughly 6 to 100 years, who were systemically healthy. Each donor gave ten milliliters of peripheral blood, collected into EDTA-treated Vacutainer tubes. Ficoll-Paque density-gradient centrifugation was used to isolate PBMCs, with at least 7 million per sample. Total RNA was extracted from PBMCs with Trizol reagent, with at least 5 micrograms obtained per sample. For every donor, flow cytometry on a PBMC aliquot measured the percentage of naive CD45RAhigh/CD27high T cells. The source material was blood. The TCR originated in a woman younger than 45 in good health. Rearrangement joined TRBV7-2 to TRBJ2-7; perhaps TRBD1 is the D gene, with 5 bases matching. CDR3 loop: CASSLVGSGNPHEQYF. The sequenced DNA is TGTGCCAGCAGCTTAGTTGGCTCAGGGAACCCCCACGAGCAGTACTTC. The full variable domain, completed from the reference TRBV7-2 and TRBJ2-7 proteins outside the CDR3, reads GAGVSQSPSNKVTEKGKDVELRCDPISGHTALYWYRQSLGQGLEFLIYFQGNSAPDKSGLPSDRFSAERTGGSVSTLTIQRTQQEDSAVYLCASSLVGSGNPHEQYFGPGTRLTVT.